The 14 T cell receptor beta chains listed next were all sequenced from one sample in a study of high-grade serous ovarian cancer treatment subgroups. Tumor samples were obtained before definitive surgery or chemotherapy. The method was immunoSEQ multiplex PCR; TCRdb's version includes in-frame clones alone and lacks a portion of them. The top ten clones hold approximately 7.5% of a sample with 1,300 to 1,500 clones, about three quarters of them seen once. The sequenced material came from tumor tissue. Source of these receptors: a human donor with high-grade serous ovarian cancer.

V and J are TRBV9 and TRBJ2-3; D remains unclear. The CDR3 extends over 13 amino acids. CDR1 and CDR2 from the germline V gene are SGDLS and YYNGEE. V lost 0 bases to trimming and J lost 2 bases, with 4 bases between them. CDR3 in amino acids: CASSVDSTDTQYF. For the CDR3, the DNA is TGTGCCAGCAGCGTAGACTCCACAGATACGCAGTATTTT.

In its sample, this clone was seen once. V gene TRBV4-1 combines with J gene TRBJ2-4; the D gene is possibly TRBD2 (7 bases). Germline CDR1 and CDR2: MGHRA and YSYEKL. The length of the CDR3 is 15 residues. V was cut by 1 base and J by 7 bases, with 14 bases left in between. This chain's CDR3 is CASSQGGGPGNIQYF. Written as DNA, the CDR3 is TGCGCCAGCAGCCAAGGGGGGGGGCCGGGGAACATTCAGTACTTC.

The CDR3 spells CASSEMTGSSYEQYF. The CDR3 coding sequence is TGTGCCAGCAGCGAAATGACAGGGAGCTCCTACGAGCAGTACTTC. The rearrangement joins TRBV7-2 to TRBJ2-7; 7 bases are shared with TRBD1. The CDR3 loop spans 15 amino acids. Germline V gene lookup returns CDR1 SGHTA and CDR2 FQGNSA. Losses at the gene ends were 5 bases for V and 0 bases for J; bases not matched to a gene: 7. The entire variable domain, with the rest obtained from reference TRBV7-2 and TRBJ2-7, is as follows: GAGVSQSPSNKVTEKGKDVELRCDPISGHTALYWYRQSLGQGLEFLIYFQGNSAPDKSGLPSDRFSAERTGGSVSTLTIQRTQQEDSAVYLCASSEMTGSSYEQYFGPGTRLTVT.

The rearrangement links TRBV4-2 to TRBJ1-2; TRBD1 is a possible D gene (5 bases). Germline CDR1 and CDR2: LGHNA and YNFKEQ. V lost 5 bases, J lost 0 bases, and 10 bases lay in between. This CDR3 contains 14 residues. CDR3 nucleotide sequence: TGTGCCAGCAGCTTGACAGCCGCTAACTATGGCTACACCTTC. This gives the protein CASSLTAANYGYTF.

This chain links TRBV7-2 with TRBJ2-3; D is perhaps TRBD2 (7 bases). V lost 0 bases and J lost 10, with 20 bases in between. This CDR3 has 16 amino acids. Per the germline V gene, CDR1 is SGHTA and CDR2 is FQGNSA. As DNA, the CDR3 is TGTGCCAGCAGCTTAGCCGGGGGGCCCCCCCGGGGGGCGCAGTATTTT. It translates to CASSLAGGPPRGAQYF.

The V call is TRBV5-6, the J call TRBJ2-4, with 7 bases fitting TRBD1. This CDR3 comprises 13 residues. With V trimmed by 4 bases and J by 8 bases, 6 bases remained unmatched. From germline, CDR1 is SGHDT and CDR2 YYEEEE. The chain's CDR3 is CASSRTGVDIQYF. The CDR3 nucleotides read TGTGCCAGCAGCCGTACAGGGGTGGACATTCAGTACTTC.

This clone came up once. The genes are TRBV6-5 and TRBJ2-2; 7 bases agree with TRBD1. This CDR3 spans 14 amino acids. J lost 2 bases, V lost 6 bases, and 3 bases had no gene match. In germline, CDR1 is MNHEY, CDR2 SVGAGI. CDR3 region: CASRGQINTGELFF. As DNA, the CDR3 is TGTGCCAGCAGGGGACAGATCAACACCGGGGAGCTGTTTTTT.

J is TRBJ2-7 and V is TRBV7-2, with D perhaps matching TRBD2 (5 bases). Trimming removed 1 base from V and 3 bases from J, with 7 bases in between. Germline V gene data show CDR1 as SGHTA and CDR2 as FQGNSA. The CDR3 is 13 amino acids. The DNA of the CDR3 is TGTGCCAGCAGCTTAGGACGGGGCTACGAGCAGTACTTC. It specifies CASSLGRGYEQYF.

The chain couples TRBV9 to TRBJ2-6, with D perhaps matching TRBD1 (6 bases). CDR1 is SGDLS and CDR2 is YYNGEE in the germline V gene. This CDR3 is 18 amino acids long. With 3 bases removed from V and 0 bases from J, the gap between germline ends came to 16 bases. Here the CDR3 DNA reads TGTGCCAGCAGCGAGCAGGGGACGGAGAGCTCTGGGGCCAACGTCCTGACTTTC. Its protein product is CASSEQGTESSGANVLTF.

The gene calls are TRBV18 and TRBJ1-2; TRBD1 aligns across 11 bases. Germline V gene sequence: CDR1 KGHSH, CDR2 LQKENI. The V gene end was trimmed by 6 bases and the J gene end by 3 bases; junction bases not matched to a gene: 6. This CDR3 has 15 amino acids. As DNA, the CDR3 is TGTGCCAGCTCTTTTACGGGACAGGGGGACTATGGCTACACCTTC. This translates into CASSFTGQGDYGYTF.

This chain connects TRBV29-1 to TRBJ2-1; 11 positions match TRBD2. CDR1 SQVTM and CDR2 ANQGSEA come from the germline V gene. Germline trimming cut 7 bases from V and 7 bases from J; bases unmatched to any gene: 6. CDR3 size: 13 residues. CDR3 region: CSALAGGRNEQFF. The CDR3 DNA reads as TGCAGCGCGCTAGCGGGGGGCCGAAATGAGCAGTTCTTC.

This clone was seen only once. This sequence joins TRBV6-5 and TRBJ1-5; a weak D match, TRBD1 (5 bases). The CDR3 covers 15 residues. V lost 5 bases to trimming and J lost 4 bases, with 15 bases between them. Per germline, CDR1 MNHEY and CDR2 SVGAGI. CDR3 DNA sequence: TGTGCCAGCAGTAAAACCGGGACGGGTAATCAGCCCCAGCATTTT. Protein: CASSKTGTGNQPQHF.

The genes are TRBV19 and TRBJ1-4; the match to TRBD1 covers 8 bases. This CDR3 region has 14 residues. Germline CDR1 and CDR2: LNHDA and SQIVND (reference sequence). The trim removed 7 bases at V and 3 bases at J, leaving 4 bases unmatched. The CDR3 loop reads CASTLGQANEKLFF. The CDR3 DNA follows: TGTGCCAGTACCCTGGGACAGGCTAATGAAAAACTGTTTTTT.

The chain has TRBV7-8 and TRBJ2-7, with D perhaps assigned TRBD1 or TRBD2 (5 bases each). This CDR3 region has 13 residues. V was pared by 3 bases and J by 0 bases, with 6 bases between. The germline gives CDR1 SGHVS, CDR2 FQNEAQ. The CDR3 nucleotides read TGTGCCAGCAGCTTCGGGGCCTCCTACGAGCAGTACTTC. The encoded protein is CASSFGASYEQYF.